Each of the 10 T cell receptor beta chains below was sequenced from the same sample in a study of cytomegalovirus exposure and HLA in healthy donors. PCR involved 60 Vbeta and 13 Jbeta primers. Profiling relied on immunoSEQ multiplex PCR, and the TCRdb table lists in-frame clones only, not all of them. The sample shows approximately 88,000 clones, 78% of them seen only once. The sample consisted of PBMCs. Receptors were obtained from a young man in good health and CMV-seropositive.

The J gene is TRBJ1-1, the V gene TRBV5-1; tentatively, D is TRBD1 (5 bases). This CDR3 has 13 amino acids. The V end lost 2 bases, the J end lost 6 bases, and 11 bases lay between the germline ends. CDR1 SGHRS and CDR2 YFSETQ come from the germline V gene. In DNA, the CDR3 is TGCGCCAGCAGCTTAGAGACAGTCTCTGAAGCTTTCTTT. Translating it yields CASSLETVSEAFF.

The chain has TRBV28 and TRBJ1-1, with 7 bases lining up with TRBD1. The CDR3 has 15 amino acids. Trimming removed 8 bases from V and 1 base from J; junction bases left unmatched: 10. The V gene's germline CDR1 is MDHEN and CDR2 SYDVKM. In DNA form, the CDR3 reads TGTGCCAGCCCCCGGGCAACAGGGGAGAACACTGAAGCTTTCTTT. Translating it yields CASPRATGENTEAFF.

This sequence joins TRBV9 and TRBJ2-5, with D possibly TRBD2 on 5 matching bases. The CDR3 is 15 amino acids. V lost 3 bases, J lost 5 bases, and 17 bases lay in between. Germline lookup yields CDR1 SGDLS and CDR2 YYNGEE. For the CDR3, the DNA is TGTGCCAGCAGCGAGACGGGATTCGGGGTGGAGACCCAGTACTTC. It encodes CASSETGFGVETQYF. The full variable domain, completed using reference TRBV9 and TRBJ2-5, is DSGVTQTPKHLITATGQRVTLRCSPRSGDLSVYWYQQSLDQGLQFLIQYYNGEERAKGNILERFSAQQFPDLHSELNLSSLELGDSALYFCASSETGFGVETQYFGPGTRLLVL.

The V gene is TRBV6-5, the J gene TRBJ2-7; TRBD1 agrees at 7 bases. V was clipped by 8 bases and J by 10 bases; unmatched bases: 14. The V gene's germline CDR1 is MNHEY and CDR2 SVGAGI. CDR3 length: 13 amino acids. The CDR3 sequence is CASSRITGALQYF. CDR3 DNA: TGTGCCAGCTCTCGGATAACAGGGGCACTCCAGTACTTC.

This chain joins TRBV9 and TRBJ2-1; 9 nucleotides align to TRBD2. V was pared by 1 base and J by 10 bases, with 6 bases of the junction left unmatched. This CDR3 region has 14 residues. Germline-derived CDR1 and CDR2 are SGDLS and YYNGEE. CDR3 sequence reads: CASSVSGTSQEQFF. The DNA of the CDR3 is TGTGCCAGCAGCGTATCTGGGACTAGCCAGGAGCAGTTCTTC. Looking up the rest from reference TRBV9 and TRBJ2-1 gives the full variable domain: DSGVTQTPKHLITATGQRVTLRCSPRSGDLSVYWYQQSLDQGLQFLIQYYNGEERAKGNILERFSAQQFPDLHSELNLSSLELGDSALYFCASSVSGTSQEQFFGPGTRLTVL.

The genes are TRBV7-9 and TRBJ2-7; possible D gene TRBD1, 5 bases. The CDR3 is 14 amino acids. Germline V gene data show CDR1 as SEHNR and CDR2 as FQNEAQ (reference sequence). Trimming left V 5 bases short and J 2 bases short, with 13 bases between. In DNA, the CDR3 is TGTGCCAGCAGCCCCGATCAGGGTCCCTACGAGCAGTACTTC. It yields the protein CASSPDQGPYEQYF.

The sample holds a few counts of this clone. The V gene is TRBV20-1, the J gene TRBJ2-7; no firm D call. The CDR3 extends over 11 amino acids. Between the trimmed V and J ends, which lost 5 bases and 0 bases, there was a span of 5 bases. Germline CDR1 reads DFQATT; CDR2 reads SNEGSKA (reference sequence). For the CDR3, the DNA is TGCAGTGCTGGCAGCTCCTACGAGCAGTACTTC. Translating it yields CSAGSSYEQYF.

This chain uses TRBV29-1 with TRBJ1-2; tentative D call: TRBD1 (5 bases). Germline loops: CDR1 SQVTM, CDR2 ANQGSEA. V lost 1 base and J 3 bases, leaving 15 bases between the germline ends. The CDR3 is made up of 15 amino acids. As DNA, the CDR3 is TGCAGCGTTGAAGGTCCGGTTATGGGGCACTATGGCTACACCTTC. It specifies CSVEGPVMGHYGYTF.

DNA of the CDR3: TGCGCCAGCAGCGGGGATTTCGATTCATATACGCAGTATTTT. It codes for CASSGDFDSYTQYF. The J gene is TRBJ2-3, the V gene TRBV10-2; tentatively, D is TRBD2 (5 bases). Trimming removed 6 bases at V and 7 bases at J, with 17 bases between. Germline V CDR1 and CDR2: WSHSY, SAAADI. This CDR3 has 14 amino acids.

A single count supports this clone. The chain recombines TRBV6-6 with TRBJ1-2; TRBD1 agrees at 10 bases. CDR1 and CDR2 (germline): MNHNY, SVGAGI (reference sequence). The V segment lost 6 bases and the J segment 10 bases; nucleotides outside the gene matches: 17. The CDR3 contains 16 residues. CDR3 DNA sequence: TGTGCCAGCAGCATACTCCGGGACAGGGGATTACTCCACTACACCTTC. The encoded protein is CASSILRDRGLLHYTF.